Listed here is a single T cell receptor beta chain. The sample belongs to a study of blood T cells in healthy people across ages. Next came a second PCR, run for about 7 to 12 cycles, which used a sample-barcoded 5' primer along with a J-beta primer mix. Each CDR3 protein gets one entry after TCRdb re-called the 5' RACE reads with MiXCR. The data show 1.5 million to 1.8 million distinct CDR3 sequences, with under 55% seen just once and about 3.8% held by the top ten. V was clipped by 5 bases and J by 7 bases, with 20 bases between them. CDR3 size: 15 residues. CDR1 and CDR2 (germline): SGHTA, FQGNSA. The V call is TRBV7-2, the J call TRBJ1-1; D is possibly TRBD1 (5 bases). This receptor was identified in a young woman in good health. The sequencing sample was made of blood. For the CDR3, the DNA is TGTGCCAGCAGCCACAGCGCAGGAGGGGTTGGTGAAGCTTTCTTT. Its protein is CASSHSAGGVGEAFF.